The entry below gives a single T cell receptor beta chain sequence along with its context. Using immunoSEQ multiplex PCR, the repertoire was profiled, and TCRdb retains in-frame clones only, with some absent. The sample includes 80,000 to 95,000 clones, around 80% of them seen just once. This entry comes from a study of OX40 agonist ivuxolimab in advanced cancers. CDR3 length: 14 residues. Germline CDR1 SGHVS, CDR2 FNYEAQ. The V end lost 8 bases, the J end lost 5 bases, and 18 bases lay between the germline ends. The rearrangement links TRBV7-6 to TRBJ2-5; D is tentatively TRBD1 or TRBD2 (5 bases each). The sample here was CD4+ or CD8+ T cells sorted from blood, taken in a trial of the OX40 agonist ivuxolimab. The sequence was collected from an adult with an advanced solid tumor such as melanoma, head and neck, liver or kidney cancer. CDR3 coding DNA: TGTGCCAGCCGACCCAAGACTGGGACCGAGACCCAGTACTTC. Encoded protein: CASRPKTGTETQYF.